The clone carrying this T cell receptor beta chain occurred a few times. Noted time point: newly diagnosed GD, antithyroid drugs for less than 3 months. There was RNA extracted from PBMCs, and the TCR library was made from it. Researchers made TCR beta libraries by using iRepertoire HTBI primers and running Arm-PCR on CDR3 regions. Using its own MiXCR run on the multiplex PCR reads, TCRdb lists one record per CDR3 protein. The data contain over 450,000 distinct CDR3 sequences, 9.5% to 15% of them seen just once; the ten biggest clones take up 7.5% to 9%. This CDR3 contains 14 residues. Germline CDR1 is MGHDK and CDR2 is SYGVNS. Trimming pared 5 bases from V and 8 bases from J, leaving 18 bases between. This sample was taken from a study of regulatory T cells in long-lasting Graves disease. These data also formed part of another study, on T cells in Graves' hyperthyroidism and ophthalmopathy. That paper notes: Patients having uncontrolled infection, another autoimmune disease, pregnancy or lactation were not included. Most clonotypes that expanded in the thyroid above 0.001 also showed up in blood.

This TCR was sampled from a woman in her 30s with Graves disease. The material sequenced was peripheral blood mononuclear cells (PBMCs), taken at new diagnosis, from a patient treated with antithyroid drugs. The chain links TRBV25-1 to TRBJ1-1; D gene uncertain. The CDR3 spells CASSLSGLRSEAFF. CDR3 nucleotide sequence: TGTGCCAGCAGTTTAAGCGGGTTGAGATCCGAAGCTTTCTTT. Looking up the rest from reference TRBV25-1 and TRBJ1-1 gives the full variable domain: EADIYQTPRYLVIGTGKKITLECSQTMGHDKMYWYQQDPGMELHLIHYSYGVNSTEKGDLSSESTVSRIRTEHFPLTLESARPSHTSQYLCASSLSGLRSEAFFGQGTRLTVV.